A single T cell receptor beta chain is shown here with its context. The sample has other DNA sequences that encode this CDR3 too. The record originates from a study of shared clonotypes between healthy human individuals. Several immunoSEQ 96-well plates shared each subset's DNA, each plate a replicate. Generated by immunoSEQ multiplex PCR, the TCRdb table keeps only in-frame clones and is missing some. The data contain approximately 2.5 million clones, roughly 93% of them singletons. Looked up from germline, CDR1 is DFQATT and CDR2 is SNEGSKA (reference sequence). The germline V and J ends were trimmed by 2 bases and 4 bases, with 6 bases remaining between them. There are 11 residues in the CDR3.

The sequence came from a young man in good health. Some clones in this sample may be carry-over from other donors' samples. The chain links TRBV20-1 to TRBJ2-7; D unclear. Specimen: naive CD4+ T cells from PBMCs. As for subset: CD45RA+ positively selected. The CDR3 here is CSARLEYEQYF. CDR3 DNA sequence: TGCAGTGCTAGACTGGAATACGAGCAGTACTTC.